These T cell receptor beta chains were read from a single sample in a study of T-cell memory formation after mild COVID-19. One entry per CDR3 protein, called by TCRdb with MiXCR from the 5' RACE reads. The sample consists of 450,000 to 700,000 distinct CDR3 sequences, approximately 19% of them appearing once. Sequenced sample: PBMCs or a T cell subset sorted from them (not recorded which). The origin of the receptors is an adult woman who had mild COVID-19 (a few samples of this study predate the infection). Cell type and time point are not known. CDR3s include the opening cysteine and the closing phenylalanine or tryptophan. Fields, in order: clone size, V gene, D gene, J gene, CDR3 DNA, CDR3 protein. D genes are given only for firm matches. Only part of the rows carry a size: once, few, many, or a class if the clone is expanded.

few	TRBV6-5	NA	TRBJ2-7	TGTGCCAGCAGTTACTCACTAGACCTCCCATACGAGCAGTACTTC	CASSYSLDLPYEQYF
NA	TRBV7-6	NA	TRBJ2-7	TGTGCCAGCAGCTTGGGGACCGTTTCCCACGAGCAGTACTTC	CASSLGTVSHEQYF
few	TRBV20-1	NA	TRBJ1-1	TGCAGTGCTAGTTGGGTCACTGAAGCTTTCTTT	CSASWVTEAFF
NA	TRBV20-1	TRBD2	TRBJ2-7	TGCAGTGCTCTCCGACTAGCGGGGGCCCCCTACGAGCAGTACTTC	CSALRLAGAPYEQYF
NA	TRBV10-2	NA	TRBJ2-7	TGCGCCAGCAGTGGTCAAGGGGGGCTTAAAGCCTACGAGCAGTACTTC	CASSGQGGLKAYEQYF
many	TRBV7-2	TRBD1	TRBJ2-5	TGTGCCAGCAGCCCCCAATACGACAGGGGACAAGAGACCCAGTACTTC	CASSPQYDRGQETQYF
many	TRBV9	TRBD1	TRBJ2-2	TGTGCCAGCAGCGTCAGGGGGAGCCCGGGGACCGGGGAGCTGTTTTTT	CASSVRGSPGTGELFF
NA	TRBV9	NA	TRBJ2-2	TGTGCCAGCAGCGTAGCCGGTTTCTCGAACACCGGGGAGCTGTTTTTT	CASSVAGFSNTGELFF
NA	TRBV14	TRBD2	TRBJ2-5	TGTGCCAGCAGCCAACTAGCGGGAGAGCAAGAGACCCAGTACTTC	CASSQLAGEQETQYF
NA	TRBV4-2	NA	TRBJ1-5	TGTGCCAGCAGCCAAGTGATGGGCAATCAGCCCCAGCATTTT	CASSQVMGNQPQHF
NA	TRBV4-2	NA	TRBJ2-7	TGTGCCAGCAGCCAGGCCGATAGTTTGGGGAAGCAGTTCTACGAGCAGTACTTC	CASSQADSLGKQFYEQYF
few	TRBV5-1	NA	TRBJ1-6	TGCGCCAGCAGCTTGAGACTATTCGGGCAGGGAGGCGAATCACCCCTCCACTTT	CASSLRLFGQGGESPLHF
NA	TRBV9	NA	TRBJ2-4	TGTGCCAGCAGCGTAGTACCGGATGCCAAAAACATTCAGTACTTC	CASSVVPDAKNIQYF
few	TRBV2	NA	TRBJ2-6	TGTGCCAGCAGGGCCCGCAGCTCTGGGGCCAACGTCCTGACTTTC	CASRARSSGANVLTF
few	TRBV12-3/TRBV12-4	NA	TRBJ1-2	TGTGCCAGCAGTTTCTCCGGGACAAACCATGGCTACACCTTC	CASSFSGTNHGYTF
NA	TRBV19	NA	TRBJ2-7	TGTGCCACCCGGGGGCGGGGAGCGTACGAGCAGTACTTC	CATRGRGAYEQYF
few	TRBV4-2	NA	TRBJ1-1	TGTGCCAGCAGCACCCGGAGCCGCGACACTGAAGCTTTCTTT	CASSTRSRDTEAFF
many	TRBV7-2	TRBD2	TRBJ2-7	TGTGCCAGCAGCGTCGGGGGGGCAACTACCGAGCAGTACTTC	CASSVGGATTEQYF
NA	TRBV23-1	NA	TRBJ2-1	TGCGCCAGCAGTCAATCCGGTGATTCGGGTCCCCAAGAAGGCAATGAGCAGTTCTTC	CASSQSGDSGPQEGNEQFF
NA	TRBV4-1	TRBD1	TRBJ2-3	TGCGCCAGCAGCCAAACAGGGGGTAGCGCAGATACGCAGTATTTT	CASSQTGGSADTQYF
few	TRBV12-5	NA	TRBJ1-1	TGTGCTAGTGGTTCCTACGGACAGATAAGGACTGAAGCTTTCTTT	CASGSYGQIRTEAFF
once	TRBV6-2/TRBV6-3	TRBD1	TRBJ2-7	TGTGCCAGCAGGCCCGACAGGGTCTACGAGCAGTACTTC	CASRPDRVYEQYF
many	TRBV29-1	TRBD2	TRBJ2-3	TGCAGCGGAGGCGGGAGTTCTACAGATACGCAGTATTTT	CSGGGSSTDTQYF
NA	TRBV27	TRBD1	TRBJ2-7	TGTGCCAGCAGTCCTCCGGGACAGGGGAGACTCTACGAGCAGTACTTC	CASSPPGQGRLYEQYF
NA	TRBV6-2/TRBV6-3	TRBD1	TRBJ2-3	TGTGCCAGCACGCGGGGACAGGGGGCCCGCACAGATACGCAGTATTTT	CASTRGQGARTDTQYF
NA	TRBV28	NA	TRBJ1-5	TGTGCCAGCAGCCCCCCGCATCAGCCCCAGCATTTT	CASSPPHQPQHF
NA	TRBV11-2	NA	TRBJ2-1	TGTGCCAGCAGCCCCCCCGGGACACCCTACAATGAGCAGTTCTTC	CASSPPGTPYNEQFF
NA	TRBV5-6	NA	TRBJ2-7	TGTGCCAGCAGCGGCGGGATGACAGGGAGGGAGCAGTACTTC	CASSGGMTGREQYF
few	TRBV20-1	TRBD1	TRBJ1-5	TGCAGTGCTAGACGGCCGGGACAGTATTCTAGCAATCAGCCCCAGCATTTT	CSARRPGQYSSNQPQHF
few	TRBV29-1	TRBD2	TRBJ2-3	TGCAGCGCCGGACCCCCTAGCGGGAGGAGGACAGATACGCAGTATTTT	CSAGPPSGRRTDTQYF
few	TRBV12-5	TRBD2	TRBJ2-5	TGTGCTAGTGGGGCGCGGGGGGGCTGCCAAGAGACCCAGTACTTC	CASGARGGCQETQYF
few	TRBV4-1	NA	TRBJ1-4	TGCGCCAGCAGCCAAGAACCCGGGACATTAAGTCGGAAACTGTTTTTT	CASSQEPGTLSRKLFF
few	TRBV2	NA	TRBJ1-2	TGTGCCAGCAGTGGCCGTGGCTACACCTTC	CASSGRGYTF
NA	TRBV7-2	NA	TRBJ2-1	TGTGCCAGCAGCTTGAGTCGGGGGGCAGTCAATGAGCAGTTCTTC	CASSLSRGAVNEQFF
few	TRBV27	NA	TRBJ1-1	TGTGCCAGCAGTTTATACAGGGCGAACACTGAAGCTTTCTTT	CASSLYRANTEAFF
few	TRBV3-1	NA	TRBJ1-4	TGTGCCAGCAGCCAAGGGAGGGGATCGGAAAAACTGTTTTTT	CASSQGRGSEKLFF
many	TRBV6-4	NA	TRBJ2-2	TGTGCCAGCAGTGAGGGCACCGGGGAGCTGTTTTTT	CASSEGTGELFF
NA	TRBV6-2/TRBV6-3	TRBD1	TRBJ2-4	TGTGCCAGCGGGGACAGGGGTTTGTCACAGTACTTC	CASGDRGLSQYF
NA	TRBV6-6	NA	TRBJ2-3	TGTGCCAGCAGTTACCGCACAGATACGCAGTATTTT	CASSYRTDTQYF
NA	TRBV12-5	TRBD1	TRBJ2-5	TGTGCTAGTGGTTTCGGGACAGGTCCCCAAGAGACCCAGTACTTC	CASGFGTGPQETQYF
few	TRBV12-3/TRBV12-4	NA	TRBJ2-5	TGTGCCAGCAAAATTGGGGGAGAGACCCAGTACTTC	CASKIGGETQYF
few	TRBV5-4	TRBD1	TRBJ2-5	TGTGCCAGCAGCTCGGACAGGGACTGGGAGACCCAGTACTTC	CASSSDRDWETQYF
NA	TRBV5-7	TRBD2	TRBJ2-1	TGTGCTCAGCGGGGGCCGGGGCCCCAGGTAGATGAGCAGTTCTTC	CAQRGPGPQVDEQFF
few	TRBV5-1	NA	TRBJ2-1	TGCGCCAGCAGCTTGGCGACAGCTGGGAGGCCCTACAATGAGCAGTTCTTC	CASSLATAGRPYNEQFF
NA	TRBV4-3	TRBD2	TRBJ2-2	TGCGCCAGCAGCCAAGTCTTGATAGCGGGAGTCGGCACCGGGGAGCTGTTTTTT	CASSQVLIAGVGTGELFF
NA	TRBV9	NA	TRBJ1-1	TGTGCCAGCAGCTCGATCGGCCTGAGCGGCACTGAAGCTTTCTTT	CASSSIGLSGTEAFF
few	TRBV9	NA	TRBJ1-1	TGTGCCAGCAGCTCCGGGGGTCGGTGGAACACTGAAGCTTTCTTT	CASSSGGRWNTEAFF
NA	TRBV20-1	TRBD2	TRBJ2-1	TGCAGTGCTAGGGTGGCGGGAGGAGCGTACAATGAGCAGTTCTTC	CSARVAGGAYNEQFF
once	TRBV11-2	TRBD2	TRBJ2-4	TGTGCCAGCACCCACGGGGAGGGCATTCAGTACTTC	CASTHGEGIQYF
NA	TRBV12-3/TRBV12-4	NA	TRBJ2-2	TGTGCCAGCAGTTTACACAGGGCGAACACCGGGGAGCTGTTTTTT	CASSLHRANTGELFF
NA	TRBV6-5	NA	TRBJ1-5	TGTGCCAGCAGTTACTCACCTCCTCCAGCGCCAAATCAGCCCCAGCATTTT	CASSYSPPPAPNQPQHF
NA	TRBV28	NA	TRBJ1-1	TGTGCCAGCAGTTTTTTACGGGGTGAAGCTTTCTTT	CASSFLRGEAFF
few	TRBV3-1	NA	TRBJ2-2	TGTGCCAGCGGCCGACTAGGGACTGGGCCCGGGGAGCTGTTTTTT	CASGRLGTGPGELFF
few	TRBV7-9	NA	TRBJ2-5	TGTGCCAGCAGCTTAGAACGGGAAAGAGAGACCCAGTACTTC	CASSLERERETQYF
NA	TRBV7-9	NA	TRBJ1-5	TGTGCCAGCAGCTCCCACATCATCAGGGATGGTCAGCCCCAGCATTTT	CASSSHIIRDGQPQHF
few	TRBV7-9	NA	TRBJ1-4	TGTGCCAGCAGCTTAGAGGGTGCAACTAATGAAAAACTGTTTTTT	CASSLEGATNEKLFF
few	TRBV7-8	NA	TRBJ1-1	TGTGCCAGCAGCTACTTCCTGGCAGAGAACACTGAAGCTTTCTTT	CASSYFLAENTEAFF
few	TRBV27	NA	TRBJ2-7	TGTGCCAGCAGTTTATCGTCCCCAAGGACCGGCTCCTACGAGCAGTACTTC	CASSLSSPRTGSYEQYF
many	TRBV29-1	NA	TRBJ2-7	TGCAGCGTTGAAGAAGGGGGGCGCAACGAGCAGTACTTC	CSVEEGGRNEQYF
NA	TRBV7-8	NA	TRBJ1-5	TGTGCCAGCAGCTTGGGGCCGAGCGGCAATCAGCCCCAGCATTTT	CASSLGPSGNQPQHF